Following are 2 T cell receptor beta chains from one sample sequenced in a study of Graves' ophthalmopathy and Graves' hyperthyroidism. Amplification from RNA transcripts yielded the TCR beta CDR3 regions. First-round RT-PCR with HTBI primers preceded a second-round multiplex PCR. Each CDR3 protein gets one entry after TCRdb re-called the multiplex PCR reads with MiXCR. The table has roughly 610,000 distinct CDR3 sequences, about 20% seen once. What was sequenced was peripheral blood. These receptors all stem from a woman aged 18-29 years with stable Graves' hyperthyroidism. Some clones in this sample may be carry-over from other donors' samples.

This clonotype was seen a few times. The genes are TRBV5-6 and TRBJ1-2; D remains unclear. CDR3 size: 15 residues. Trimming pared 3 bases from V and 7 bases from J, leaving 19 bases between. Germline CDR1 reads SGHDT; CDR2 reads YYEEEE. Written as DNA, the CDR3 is TGTGCCAGCAGCTCGCGGTGGGCCGGTAGTTTTGGCTACACCTTC. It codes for CASSSRWAGSFGYTF.

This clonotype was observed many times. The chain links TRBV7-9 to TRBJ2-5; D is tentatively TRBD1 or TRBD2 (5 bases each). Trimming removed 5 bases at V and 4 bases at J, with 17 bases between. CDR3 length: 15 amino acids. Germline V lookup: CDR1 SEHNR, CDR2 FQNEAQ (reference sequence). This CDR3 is CASSRTGTYSETQYF. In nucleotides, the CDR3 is TGTGCCAGCAGCCGGACCGGGACGTACTCAGAGACCCAGTACTTC.